This section outlines one T cell receptor beta chain sequence together with its context. These data come from a study of blood T cell repertoires in COVID-19. The protocol was immunoSEQ multiplex PCR, while the TCRdb copy is restricted to in-frame clones and leaves out a portion. The table has 100,000 to 150,000 clones, around nine tenths seen once. The CDR3 is made up of 15 amino acids. Germline V gives CDR1 WSHSY, CDR2 SAAADI. V lost 2 bases and J 5 bases, leaving 16 bases between the germline ends. Sequencing used peripheral blood. The TCR comes from a man between 60 and 70 years old with COVID-19, enrolled during active disease. The chain joins TRBV10-2 to TRBJ2-7; possible D gene TRBD2, 7 bases. CDR3 amino acids: CASSEPGGGFDEQYF. Written as DNA, the CDR3 is TGCGCCAGCAGTGAGCCGGGGGGCGGGTTTGACGAGCAGTACTTC.